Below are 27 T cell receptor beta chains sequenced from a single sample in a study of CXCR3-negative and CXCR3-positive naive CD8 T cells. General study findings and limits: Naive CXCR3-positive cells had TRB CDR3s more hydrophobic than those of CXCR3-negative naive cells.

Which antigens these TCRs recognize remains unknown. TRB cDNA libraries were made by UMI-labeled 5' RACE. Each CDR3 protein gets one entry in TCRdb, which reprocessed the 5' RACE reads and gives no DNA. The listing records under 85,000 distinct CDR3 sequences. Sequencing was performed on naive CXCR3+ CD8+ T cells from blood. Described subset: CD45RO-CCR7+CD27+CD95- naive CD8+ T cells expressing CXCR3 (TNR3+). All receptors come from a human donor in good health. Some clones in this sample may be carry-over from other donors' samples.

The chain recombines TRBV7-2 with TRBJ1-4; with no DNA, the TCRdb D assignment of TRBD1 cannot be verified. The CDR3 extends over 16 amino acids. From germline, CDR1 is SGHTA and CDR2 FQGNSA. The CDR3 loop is CASSEIGQEFSEKLFF.

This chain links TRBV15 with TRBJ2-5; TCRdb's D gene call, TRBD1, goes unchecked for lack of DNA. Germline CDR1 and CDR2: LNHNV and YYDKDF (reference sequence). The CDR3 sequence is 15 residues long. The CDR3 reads CATSTKRDGTGTQYF.

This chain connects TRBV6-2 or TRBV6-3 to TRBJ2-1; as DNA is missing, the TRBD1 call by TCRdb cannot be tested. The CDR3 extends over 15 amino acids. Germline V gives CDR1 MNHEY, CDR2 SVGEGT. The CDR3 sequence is CASSGTGPHYNEQFF.

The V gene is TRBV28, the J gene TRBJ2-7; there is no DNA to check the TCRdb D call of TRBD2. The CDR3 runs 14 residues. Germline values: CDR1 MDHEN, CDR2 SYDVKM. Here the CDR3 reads CASSSRTSLIEQYF. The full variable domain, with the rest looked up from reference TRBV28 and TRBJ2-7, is DVKVTQSSRYLVKRTGEKVFLECVQDMDHENMFWYRQDPGLGLRLIYFSYDVKMKEKGDIPEGYSVSREKKERFSLILESASTNQTSMYLCASSSRTSLIEQYFGPGTRLTVT.

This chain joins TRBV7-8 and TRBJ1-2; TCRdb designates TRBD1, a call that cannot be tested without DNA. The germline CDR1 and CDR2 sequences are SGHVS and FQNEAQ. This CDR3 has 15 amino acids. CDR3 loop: CASSLVDRGDYGYTF.

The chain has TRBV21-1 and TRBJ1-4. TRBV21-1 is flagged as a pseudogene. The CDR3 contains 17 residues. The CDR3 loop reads CASSMTRAEPPHEKLFF.

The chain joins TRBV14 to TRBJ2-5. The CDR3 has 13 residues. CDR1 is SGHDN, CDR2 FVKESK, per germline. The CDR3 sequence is CASSQDGSETQYF.

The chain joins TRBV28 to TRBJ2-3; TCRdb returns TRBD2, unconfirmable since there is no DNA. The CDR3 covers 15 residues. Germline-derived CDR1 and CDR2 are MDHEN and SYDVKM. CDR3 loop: CASSFLAGGSDTQYF.

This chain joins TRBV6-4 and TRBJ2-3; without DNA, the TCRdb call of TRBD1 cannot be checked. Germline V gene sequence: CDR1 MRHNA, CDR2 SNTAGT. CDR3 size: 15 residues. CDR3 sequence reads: CASSDGRRSTDTQYF.

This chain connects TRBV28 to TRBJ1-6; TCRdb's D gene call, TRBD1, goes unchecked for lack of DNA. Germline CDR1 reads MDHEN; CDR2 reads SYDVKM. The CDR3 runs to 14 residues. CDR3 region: CASGTRGVNSPLHF.

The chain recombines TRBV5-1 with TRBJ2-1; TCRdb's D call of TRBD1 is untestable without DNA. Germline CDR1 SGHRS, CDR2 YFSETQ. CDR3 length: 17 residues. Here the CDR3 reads CASSLGFGGATYNEQFF.

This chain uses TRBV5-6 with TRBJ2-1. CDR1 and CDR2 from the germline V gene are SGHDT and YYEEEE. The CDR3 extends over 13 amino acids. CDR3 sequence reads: CASSLSSYNEQFF.

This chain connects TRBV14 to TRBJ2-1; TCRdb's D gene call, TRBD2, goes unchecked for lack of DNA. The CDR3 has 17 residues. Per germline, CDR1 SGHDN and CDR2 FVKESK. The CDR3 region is CASSQDDWWRGESEQFF. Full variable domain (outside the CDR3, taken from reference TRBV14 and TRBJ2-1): EAGVTQFPSHSVIEKGQTVTLRCDPISGHDNLYWYRRVMGKEIKFLLHFVKESKQDESGMPNNRFLAERTGGTYSTLKVQPAELEDSGVYFCASSQDDWWRGESEQFFGPGTRLTVL.

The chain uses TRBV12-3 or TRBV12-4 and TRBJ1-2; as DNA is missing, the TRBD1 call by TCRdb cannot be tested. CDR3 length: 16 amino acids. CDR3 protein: CASSGFRQSGGYGYTF.

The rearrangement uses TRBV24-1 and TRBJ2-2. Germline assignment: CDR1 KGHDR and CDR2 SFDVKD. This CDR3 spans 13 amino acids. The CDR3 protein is CATSDFYAGELFF.

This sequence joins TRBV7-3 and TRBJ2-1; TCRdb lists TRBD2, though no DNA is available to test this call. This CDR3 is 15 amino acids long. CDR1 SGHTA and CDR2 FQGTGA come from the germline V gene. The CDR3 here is CASSLRGRAIDEQFF.

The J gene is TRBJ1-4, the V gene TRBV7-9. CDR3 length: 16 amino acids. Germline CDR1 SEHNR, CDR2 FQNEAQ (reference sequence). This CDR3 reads CASSLGTKPANEKLFF.

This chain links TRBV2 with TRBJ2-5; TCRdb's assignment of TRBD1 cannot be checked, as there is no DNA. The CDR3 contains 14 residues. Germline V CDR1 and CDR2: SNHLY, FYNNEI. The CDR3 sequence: CASSGQGFEETQYF.

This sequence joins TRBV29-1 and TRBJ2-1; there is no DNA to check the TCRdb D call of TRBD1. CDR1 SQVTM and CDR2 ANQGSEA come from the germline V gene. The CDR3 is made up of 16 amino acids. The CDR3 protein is CSVYAPGGPPYNEQFF.

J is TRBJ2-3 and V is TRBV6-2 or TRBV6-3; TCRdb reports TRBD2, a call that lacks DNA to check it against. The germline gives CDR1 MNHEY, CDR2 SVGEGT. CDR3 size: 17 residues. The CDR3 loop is CASSLDSGAPSTDTQYF.

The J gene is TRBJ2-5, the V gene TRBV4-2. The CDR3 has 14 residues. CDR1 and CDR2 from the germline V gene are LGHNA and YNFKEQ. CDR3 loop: CASSQGQFQETQYF.

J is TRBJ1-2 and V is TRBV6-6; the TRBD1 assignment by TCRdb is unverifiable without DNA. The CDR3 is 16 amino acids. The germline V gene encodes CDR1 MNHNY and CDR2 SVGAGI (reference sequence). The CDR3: CASSYSTGPGNYGYTF.

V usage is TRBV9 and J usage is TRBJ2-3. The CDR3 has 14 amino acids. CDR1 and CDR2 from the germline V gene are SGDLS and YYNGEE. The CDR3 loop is CASSVGDSTDTQYF.

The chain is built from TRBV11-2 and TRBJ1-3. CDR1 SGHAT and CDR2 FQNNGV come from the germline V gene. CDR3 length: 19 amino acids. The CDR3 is CASSLDGIYGVIPGNTIYF.

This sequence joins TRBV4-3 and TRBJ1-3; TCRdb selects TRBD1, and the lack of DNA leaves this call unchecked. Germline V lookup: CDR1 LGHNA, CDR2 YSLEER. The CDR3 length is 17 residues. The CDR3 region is CASSQDLQGHPGNTIYF.

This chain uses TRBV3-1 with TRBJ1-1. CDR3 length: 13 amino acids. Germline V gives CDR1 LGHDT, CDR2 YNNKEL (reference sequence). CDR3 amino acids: CASSQGSTVEAFF.

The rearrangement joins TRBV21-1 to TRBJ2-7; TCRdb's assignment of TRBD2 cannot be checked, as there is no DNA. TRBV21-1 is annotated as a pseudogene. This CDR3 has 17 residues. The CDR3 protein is CASSKRSSGSPSYEQYF.